The subject of this entry is one TCR beta chain. The record originates from a study of blood T cell repertoires in COVID-19. Study-level background: Spain, Italy and the United States supplied samples that represented acute and convalescent COVID-19. The analysed material was cDNA or gDNA that came from T cells, B-cell-depleted T cells, or PBMCs.

CDR1 and CDR2 (germline): SGHNT, YYREEE (reference sequence). The CDR3 runs to 13 residues. With 1 base removed from V and 4 bases from J, the gap between germline ends came to 7 bases. How the authors handled the data: For nucleated cells, counts were estimated from reference gene primer amplification. Clones were read by immunoSEQ multiplex PCR, and TCRdb kept only the in-frame ones, dropping some. That table supplies the V and J calls and clone size; D and trimming were determined from the DNA. The sample has a few hundred thousand clones; over 80% are singletons. The receptor was isolated from a man aged 55 to 70 who had recovered from COVID-19. Sequenced material: peripheral blood. The chain recombines TRBV5-4 with TRBJ2-3, with unresolved D. CDR3: CASSLPPSDTQYF. Written as DNA, the CDR3 is TGTGCCAGCAGCTTGCCCCCTTCAGATACGCAGTATTTT.